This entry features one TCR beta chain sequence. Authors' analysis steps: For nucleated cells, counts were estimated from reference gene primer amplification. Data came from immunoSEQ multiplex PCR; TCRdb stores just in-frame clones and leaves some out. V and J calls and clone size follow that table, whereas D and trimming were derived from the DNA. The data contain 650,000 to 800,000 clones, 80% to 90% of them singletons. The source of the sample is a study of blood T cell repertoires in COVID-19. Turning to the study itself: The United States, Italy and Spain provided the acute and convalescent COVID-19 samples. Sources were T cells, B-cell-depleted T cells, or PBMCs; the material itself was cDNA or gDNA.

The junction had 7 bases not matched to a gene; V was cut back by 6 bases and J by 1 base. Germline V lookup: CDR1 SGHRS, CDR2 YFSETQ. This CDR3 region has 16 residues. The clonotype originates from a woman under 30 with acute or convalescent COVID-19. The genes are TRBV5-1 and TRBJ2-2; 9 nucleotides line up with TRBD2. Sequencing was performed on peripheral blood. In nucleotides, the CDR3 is TGCGCCAGCACCTCAAAACTAGCGGGGAACACCGGGGAGCTGTTTTTT. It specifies CASTSKLAGNTGELFF.